This entry lists 22 T cell receptor beta chains sequenced from one sample in a study of chemoradiotherapy in HPV16-positive cancers. Produced via immunoSEQ multiplex PCR; TCRdb's table is partial and in-frame only. This sample has around 15,000 clones, with just under 80% found just once. Sampling was conducted from a patient who underwent chemoradiotherapy. The receptors here all came from a human donor with HPV-associated anogenital cancer.

The rearrangement uses TRBV7-2 and TRBJ2-7; no clear D. The CDR3 length is 13 residues. Germline V gene data show CDR1 as SGHTA and CDR2 as FQGNSA. The V gene lost 1 base and the J gene lost 3 bases, with 7 bases spanning the gap. CDR3 in amino acids: CASSLGLNYEQYF. In DNA, the CDR3 is TGTGCCAGCAGCTTAGGGCTCAACTACGAGCAGTACTTC.

This CDR3 is CASSVDRDRVDTQYF. In DNA, the CDR3 is TGTGCCAGCAGCGTTGACAGAGACCGTGTAGATACGCAGTATTTT. V usage is TRBV2 and J usage is TRBJ2-3; D might be TRBD1 (5 bases). Deletions cut 6 bases from V and 5 bases from J, with 18 bases between. From germline, CDR1 is SNHLY and CDR2 FYNNEI. The CDR3 is 15 amino acids.

This clone came up a few times. The rearrangement uses TRBV5-4 and TRBJ1-5, with TRBD1 matching over 7 bases. Germline-derived CDR1 and CDR2 are SGHNT and YYREEE (reference sequence). The V gene end was trimmed by 4 bases and the J gene end by 6 bases; junction bases not matched to a gene: 4. The CDR3 has 13 amino acids. CDR3 bases: TGTGCCAGCAGCCTCGACAGGGTTCAGCCCCAGCATTTT. Residues: CASSLDRVQPQHF.

This sequence joins TRBV15 and TRBJ1-6; D remains ambiguous. Looked up from germline, CDR1 is LNHNV and CDR2 is YYDKDF (reference sequence). Trimming pared 7 bases from V and 5 bases from J, leaving 6 bases between. This CDR3 spans 12 amino acids. The CDR3 DNA is TGTGCCACCAAAAAAGATAATTCACCCCTCCACTTT. It yields the protein CATKKDNSPLHF.

The V call is TRBV2, the J call TRBJ1-1; TRBD1 is a possible D gene (5 bases). The V end was cut by 6 bases, the J end by 5 bases, with 19 bases between. The CDR3 totals 15 residues. Germline V CDR1 and CDR2: SNHLY, FYNNEI. In DNA form, the CDR3 reads TGTGCCAGCAGGGGGGGGGTCCACGCCAAAACTGAAGCTTTCTTT. This gives the protein CASRGGVHAKTEAFF.

The rearrangement joins TRBV28 to TRBJ1-2; D is unclear. V was shortened by 3 bases and J by 8 bases, with 22 bases between the two germline ends. In germline, CDR1 is MDHEN, CDR2 SYDVKM. The CDR3 totals 16 residues. Here the CDR3 reads CASSFRPRTANLGYTF. The CDR3 coding sequence is TGTGCCAGCAGTTTCCGACCCCGCACGGCGAATCTGGGCTACACCTTC.

V and J are TRBV5-1 and TRBJ2-5, with D tentatively TRBD2 (6 bases). Germline loops: CDR1 SGHRS, CDR2 YFSETQ. The CDR3 runs 16 residues. The ends were cut back, 4 bases at V and 4 bases at J, with 20 bases in the middle. In DNA form, the CDR3 reads TGCGCCAGCAGCGGAGGAGGAGGGGCGAAACGAGAGACCCAGTACTTC. Translated, it gives CASSGGGGAKRETQYF.

The chain joins TRBV11-2 to TRBJ2-2; no clear D gene. Per germline, CDR1 SGHAT and CDR2 FQNNGV. This CDR3 has 16 amino acids. V was cut by 2 bases and J by 3 bases, with 13 bases left in between. The CDR3 sequence: CASSLSPSSYTGELFF. In nucleotides, the CDR3 is TGTGCCAGCAGCTTAAGTCCCTCTAGTTACACCGGGGAGCTGTTTTTT.

This chain connects TRBV4-2 to TRBJ2-1; TRBD1 or TRBD2 may be the D gene (5 bases each). The CDR3 sequence is 16 residues long. Germline V CDR1 and CDR2: LGHNA, YNFKEQ. V gave up 4 bases and J gave up 0 bases, with 13 bases separating them. CDR3 nucleotides: TGTGCCAGCAGCCCCGAGGGGCGGAGCTCCTACAATGAGCAGTTCTTC. This translates into CASSPEGRSSYNEQFF.

J is TRBJ2-1 and V is TRBV25-1; the D is unclear. The CDR3 covers 14 residues. V shed 8 bases and J shed 8 bases, with 19 bases lying between them. Germline V gene data show CDR1 as MGHDK and CDR2 as SYGVNS. Here the CDR3 reads CASESQMMEYEQFF. CDR3 DNA sequence: TGTGCCAGCGAGTCACAAATGATGGAATATGAGCAGTTCTTC.

This clone was counted once. CDR3 coding DNA: TGCGCCAGCAGCCCAGATTACAGGGCGGAGGCCCTCGGGGAGCAGTACTTC. It specifies CASSPDYRAEALGEQYF. The rearrangement links TRBV5-1 to TRBJ2-7, with D possibly TRBD1 on 6 matching bases. Trimming stripped 4 bases from V and 7 bases from J, with 27 bases between. The length of the CDR3 is 17 residues. The germline V gene encodes CDR1 SGHRS and CDR2 YFSETQ.

In this sample, this clone turned up once. This sequence joins TRBV27 and TRBJ2-7; D may match TRBD1 or TRBD2 (5 bases each). V lost 2 bases to trimming and J lost 2 bases, with 10 bases between them. This CDR3 is built from 14 residues. The germline CDR1 and CDR2 sequences are MNHEY and SMNVEV (reference sequence). The DNA for the CDR3 is TGTGCCAGCAGTTTAGAGGGACCCCCCTACGAGCAGTACTTC. It is translated as CASSLEGPPYEQYF.

This clone was seen a few times. J is TRBJ2-7 and V is TRBV4-2; a weak D match, TRBD2 (6 bases). The CDR3 is 16 residues long. V lost 5 bases and J 3 bases, leaving 20 bases between the germline ends. Germline assignment: CDR1 LGHNA and CDR2 YNFKEQ. Written as DNA, the CDR3 is TGTGCCAGCAGCTACAAAATTGATAGCGGTGTCTACGAGCAGTACTTC. It encodes CASSYKIDSGVYEQYF.

V usage is TRBV28 and J usage is TRBJ2-3; 7 bases are a match to TRBD1. V trimming: 6 bases; J trimming: 7 bases; junction bases outside the gene matches: 7. The CDR3 length is 13 residues. Germline lookup yields CDR1 MDHEN and CDR2 SYDVKM. This CDR3 reads CASSRGGANTQYF. Here the CDR3 DNA reads TGTGCCAGCAGCCGAGGGGGCGCGAATACGCAGTATTTT.

The chain joins TRBV5-1 to TRBJ2-3, with 7 nucleotides matching TRBD2. The ends lost 4 bases at V and 2 bases at J; junction bases unmatched: 4. The germline CDR1 and CDR2 sequences are SGHRS and YFSETQ. This CDR3 has 14 residues. The CDR3 protein is CASSLREVTDTQYF. In DNA form, the CDR3 reads TGCGCCAGCAGCCTCCGGGAGGTCACAGATACGCAGTATTTT.

The chain carries TRBV2 and TRBJ2-2; 8 bases agree with TRBD2. The ends lost 8 bases at V and 1 base at J; junction bases unmatched: 9. Germline V lookup: CDR1 SNHLY, CDR2 FYNNEI. The CDR3 runs 16 residues. The DNA for the CDR3 is TGTGCCAGCGGTCGAAGCGGGGGTGTGAACACCGGGGAGCTGTTTTTT. This encodes CASGRSGGVNTGELFF.

In this sample, this clone turned up once. The V call is TRBV4-3, the J call TRBJ2-2, with 10 bases fitting TRBD2. Losses at the gene ends were 2 bases for V and 1 base for J; bases not matched to a gene: 4. This CDR3 contains 17 residues. Germline CDR1 LGHNA, CDR2 YSLEER. CDR3 DNA: TGCGCCAGCAGCCAATTTATAGCGGGGGGGAACACCGGGGAGCTGTTTTTT. Its translation is CASSQFIAGGNTGELFF.

This chain uses TRBV7-9 with TRBJ1-4, with D possibly matching TRBD1 (5 bases). CDR3 length: 16 amino acids. Germline loops: CDR1 SEHNR, CDR2 FQNEAQ (reference sequence). Trimming removed 5 bases at V and 7 bases at J, with 20 bases between. For the CDR3, the DNA is TGTGCCAGCAGCCCCCCCCAGGCAGGGCGGGGTGAAAAACTGTTTTTT. Protein: CASSPPQAGRGEKLFF.

This chain connects TRBV5-1 to TRBJ2-7; D gene ambiguous. Looked up from germline, CDR1 is SGHRS and CDR2 is YFSETQ. The CDR3 has 13 residues. Trimming removed 0 bases from V and 4 bases from J, with 8 bases in between. In DNA, the CDR3 is TGCGCCAGCAGCTTGGGGGCTGGTTACGAGCAGTACTTC. It specifies CASSLGAGYEQYF. Based on the CDR3 plus reference TRBV5-1 and TRBJ2-7, the full variable domain is KAGVTQTPRYLIKTRGQQVTLSCSPISGHRSVSWYQQTPGQGLQFLFEYFSETQRNKGNFPGRFSGRQFSNSRSEMNVSTLELGDSALYLCASSLGAGYEQYFGPGTRLTVT.

The V and J genes are TRBV7-9 and TRBJ1-2; TRBD1 matches 12 bases. V gave up 5 bases and J gave up 7 bases; unmatched junction bases: 8. The CDR3 consists of 15 residues. Per germline, CDR1 SEHNR and CDR2 FQNEAQ (reference sequence). Written as DNA, the CDR3 is TGTGCCAGCAGCGGGGACAGGGGGCCTGGGTTTGGCTACACCTTC. As protein: CASSGDRGPGFGYTF.

This clone was counted once. The chain employs TRBV5-1 and TRBJ2-5; 9 bases map to TRBD2. The CDR3 runs 14 residues. V lost 4 bases to trimming and J lost 3 bases; unmatched junction nucleotides: 4. Germline loops: CDR1 SGHRS, CDR2 YFSETQ. CDR3 bases: TGCGCCAGCAGCCCTTTAGCGGGGGAAGAGACCCAGTACTTC. Residues: CASSPLAGEETQYF.

V is TRBV14 and J is TRBJ2-7; D gene uncertain. This CDR3 contains 17 residues. V dropped 0 bases and J dropped 3 bases, with 18 bases sitting between them. Germline V gene data show CDR1 as SGHDN and CDR2 as FVKESK. The CDR3 protein is CASSQDPGQPSGYEQYF. CDR3 in DNA: TGTGCCAGCAGCCAAGATCCTGGGCAGCCTTCTGGCTACGAGCAGTACTTC.